This is a list of T cell receptor beta chains from one sample in a study of blood T cell repertoires in COVID-19. TCRdb's copy holds only in-frame clones and misses some; the assay was immunoSEQ multiplex PCR. The sample has around 280,000 clones, around 88% seen once. Sequenced: PBMCs or T cells enriched from blood (not recorded which). These receptors were collected from a middle-aged woman who had recovered from COVID-19. CDR3s include the opening cysteine and the closing phenylalanine or tryptophan. Fields, in order: J gene, clone size, V gene, D gene, CDR3 protein, CDR3 DNA. A D gene is named only where the DNA matches it firmly. Where a row states a size, it is once, few, many or the class of an expanded clone; other rows omit it.

>TRBJ2-7|-|TRBV19|TRBD1
CASGLGTGYEQYF
TGTGCCAGTGGGCTTGGGACAGGCTACGAGCAGTACTTC
>TRBJ1-4|-|TRBV7-8|-
CASRSREGDREELFF
TGTGCCAGCAGATCCCGTGAGGGGGACCGAGAAGAACTGTTTTTT
>TRBJ2-7|-|TRBV5-5|-
CANGRWVTYEQYF
TGTGCCAACGGGAGATGGGTTACCTACGAGCAGTACTTC
>TRBJ1-5|-|TRBV5-8|-
CASSLDRLGQPQHF
TGTGCCAGCAGCTTGGACAGGCTAGGGCAGCCCCAGCATTTT
>TRBJ2-7|few|TRBV2|-
CASSFSSYEQYF
TGTGCCAGCAGTTTTAGCTCCTACGAGCAGTACTTC
>TRBJ2-1|-|TRBV5-6|TRBD1
CASSLPGQGWQFF
TGTGCCAGCAGCTTGCCGGGACAGGGGTGGCAGTTCTTC
>TRBJ1-1|-|TRBV6-2/TRBV6-3|-
CASSYSGRGNTEAFF
TGTGCCAGCAGTTACTCGGGTAGGGGGAACACTGAAGCTTTCTTT
>TRBJ1-1|-|TRBV18|-
CASSPQTGFRTEAFF
TGTGCCAGCTCCCCTCAGACAGGTTTTAGGACTGAAGCTTTCTTT
>TRBJ1-5|once|TRBV10-2|-
CASTNQGSNQPQHF
TGCGCCAGCACGAACCAGGGTAGCAATCAGCCCCAGCATTTT
>TRBJ2-5|few|TRBV6-2/TRBV6-3|-
CASSYSIRQQSSQETQYF
TGTGCCAGCAGTTACTCGATACGACAGCAATCATCTCAAGAGACCCAGTACTTC
>TRBJ2-7|-|TRBV7-9|-
CASSLGETRYEQYF
TGTGCCAGCAGCTTAGGGGAGACACGCTACGAGCAGTACTTC
>TRBJ2-2|many|TRBV28|TRBD1
CASSIGTGDTGELFF
TGTGCCAGCAGCATCGGAACAGGGGACACCGGGGAGCTGTTTTTT
>TRBJ1-6|once|TRBV28|-
CASSLRLQGNSPLHF
TGTGCCAGCAGTTTACGACTCCAGGGCAATTCACCCCTCCACTTT
>TRBJ2-5|-|TRBV14|-
CASSSVGLGGTQYF
TGTGCCAGCAGCTCAGTGGGGCTCGGTGGGACCCAGTACTTC
>TRBJ2-7|-|TRBV11-2|-
CASSRTHYEQYF
TGTGCCAGCAGTCGGACACACTACGAGCAGTACTTC
>TRBJ2-2|-|TRBV2|-
CASSEEGGGNTGELFF
TGTGCCAGCAGTGAAGAGGGAGGGGGGAACACCGGGGAGCTGTTTTTT
>TRBJ2-2|-|TRBV11-3|TRBD1
CASSSGQGLQAGNTGELFF
TGTGCCAGCAGCTCTGGACAGGGCCTGCAAGCGGGGAACACCGGGGAGCTGTTTTTT
>TRBJ1-4|-|TRBV4-1|-
CASSQSGGPATNEKLFF
TGCGCCAGCAGCCAATCGGGGGGACCTGCAACTAATGAAAAACTGTTTTTT
>TRBJ1-1|once|TRBV11-3|TRBD1
CASSLAGTGGGTEAFF
TGTGCCAGCAGCTTGGCCGGGACAGGGGGTGGAACTGAAGCTTTCTTT
>TRBJ2-7|few|TRBV2|TRBD2
CASSEREFYEQYF
TGTGCCAGCAGTGAGCGGGAGTTTTACGAGCAGTACTTC
>TRBJ1-4|-|TRBV28|-
CASSLGSRGNEKLFF
TGTGCCAGCAGTTTAGGATCTAGGGGGAATGAAAAACTGTTTTTT
>TRBJ1-2|-|TRBV28|-
CASSRYGGYTF
TGTGCCAGCAGCCGATACGGGGGCTACACCTTC
>TRBJ1-2|-|TRBV5-1|-
CASSLSQGDGYTF
TGCGCCAGCAGCTTGTCCCAGGGCGATGGCTACACCTTC
>TRBJ2-6|once|TRBV30|-
CAWSRGGLIPSGANVLTF
TGTGCCTGGAGTAGGGGAGGACTGATACCCTCTGGGGCCAACGTCCTGACTTTC
>TRBJ2-2|-|TRBV5-5|TRBD1
CASSTHGTGGEVGELFF
TGTGCCAGCAGCACCCACGGGACAGGGGGCGAGGTCGGGGAGCTGTTTTTT
>TRBJ1-4|-|TRBV5-1|-
CASSLVGEQEKLFF
TGCGCCAGCAGCTTGGTAGGGGAACAAGAAAAACTGTTTTTT
>TRBJ2-7|once|TRBV7-9|-
CAVQTLYEQYF
TGTGCGGTCCAGACACTTTACGAGCAGTACTTC
>TRBJ2-3|-|TRBV7-2|TRBD2
CASSLYGGYGAGADTQYF
TGTGCCAGCAGCTTATATGGAGGATACGGAGCGGGAGCGGATACGCAGTATTTT
>TRBJ2-5|-|TRBV6-5|TRBD2
CASIGLAEETQYF
TGTGCCAGCATCGGACTAGCGGAAGAGACCCAGTACTTC
>TRBJ1-5|-|TRBV2|TRBD1
CASTKQGASNQPQHF
TGTGCCAGCACCAAACAGGGGGCCAGCAATCAGCCCCAGCATTTT
>TRBJ2-7|-|TRBV6-5|TRBD1
CASGTGESEQYF
TGTGCCAGCGGGACAGGGGAAAGCGAGCAGTACTTC
>TRBJ1-1|-|TRBV28|-
CASSLTYRAVTEAFF
TGTGCCAGCAGTTTAACCTACAGGGCGGTCACTGAAGCTTTCTTT
>TRBJ1-5|-|TRBV12-3/TRBV12-4|TRBD1
CASSLTGTQPQHF
TGTGCCAGCAGCCTGACAGGGACGCAGCCCCAGCATTTT
>TRBJ2-3|-|TRBV2|TRBD2
CASRPGLATDTQYF
TGTGCCAGCCGACCGGGACTAGCAACAGATACGCAGTATTTT
>TRBJ1-6|-|TRBV6-1|-
CASSETRTENSPLHF
TGTGCCAGCAGTGAAACGCGGACAGAGAATTCACCCCTCCACTTT
>TRBJ2-3|-|TRBV24-1|TRBD2
CATSQTSGSSDTQYF
TGTGCCACCAGTCAGACTAGCGGGAGCTCAGATACGCAGTATTTT
>TRBJ2-5|once|TRBV25-1|TRBD2
CASSRTSGSETQYF
TGTGCCAGCAGCCGGACTAGCGGGAGCGAGACCCAGTACTTC
>TRBJ2-1|-|TRBV29-1|TRBD2
CSVDEGGPNNEQFF
TGCAGCGTTGATGAGGGAGGGCCAAACAATGAGCAGTTCTTC
>TRBJ2-6|-|TRBV28|-
CASTPVVFSGANVLTF
TGTGCCAGCACTCCCGTTGTCTTCTCTGGGGCCAACGTCCTGACTTTC
>TRBJ2-1|once|TRBV28|TRBD2
CASSPSTSGGNEQFF
TGTGCCAGCAGCCCCTCGACTAGCGGGGGCAATGAGCAGTTCTTC
>TRBJ2-1|-|TRBV7-2|TRBD2
CASSPPSSLAGVGEQFF
TGTGCCAGCAGTCCCCCTAGTAGTCTAGCGGGTGTGGGGGAGCAGTTCTTC
>TRBJ1-1|-|TRBV7-2|TRBD1
CASRRTGTGPTEAFF
TGTGCCAGCAGGCGAACCGGGACAGGGCCCACTGAAGCTTTCTTT
>TRBJ1-1|-|TRBV27|-
CASSLSGAGTEAFF
TGTGCCAGCAGTCTTTCCGGGGCGGGAACTGAAGCTTTCTTT
>TRBJ2-5|few|TRBV5-6|-
CASSQTGLETQYF
TGTGCCAGCAGCCAAACAGGGTTAGAGACCCAGTACTTC